The 21 T cell receptor beta chains reported below all come from one sample, sequenced in a study of vaccination and CD4 T cells after COVID-19. Treatment: roughly 11-day PBMC culture with coronavirus spike peptide pools or control peptides (ViraFEST assay). For these receptors, no antigen is known. Oncomine TCR Beta short-read sequencing was applied to DNA from cultured CD4+ T cells. TCRdb re-called the PCR reads through MiXCR, storing one row per CDR3 protein. The data hold about 27,000 distinct CDR3 sequences, with about 60% observed a single time. The sequencing used CD4+ T cells from blood, cultured in vitro, collected after SARS-CoV-2 vaccination. Receptors were obtained from a human donor who received a COVID-19 vaccine.

The CDR3 DNA reads as TGTGCCAGCAGCTCGTGGCACAGGGTTAACACTGAAGCTTTCTTT. This encodes CASSSWHRVNTEAFF. The chain joins TRBV21-1 to TRBJ1-1; the table names TRBD1, a call not compared with the DNA. TRBV21-1 is flagged as a pseudogene. There are 15 residues in the CDR3.

The rearrangement links TRBV20-1 to TRBJ1-2; D gene uncertain. CDR3 length equals 13 residues. The ends were cut back, 3 bases at V and 0 bases at J, with 8 bases in the middle. Per the germline V gene, CDR1 is DFQATT and CDR2 is SNEGSKA (reference sequence). The CDR3 sequence: CSASTHPNYGYTF. DNA of the CDR3: TGCAGTGCTAGTACGCACCCTAACTATGGCTACACCTTC.

The CDR3 DNA reads as TGTGCCAGCAGTGAGGCGGCAGCGACATATGGCTACACCTTC. Translating gives CASSEAAATYGYTF. The gene calls are TRBV6-1 and TRBJ1-2; D is ambiguous. Between the trimmed V and J ends, which lost 3 bases and 5 bases, there was a span of 13 bases. This CDR3 has 14 amino acids. Looked up from germline, CDR1 is MNHNS and CDR2 is SASEGT.

The sample holds a few counts of this clonotype. The gene calls are TRBV5-3 and TRBJ1-2, with 8 bases lining up with TRBD1. TRBV5-3 is filed as an ORF, its function uncertain. This CDR3 is built from 15 residues. V dropped 8 bases and J dropped 4; count of bases not matched to a gene: 13. CDR3 amino acids: CASSPGTGGGYGYTF. The CDR3, as DNA: TGTGCCAGCAGCCCCGGGACAGGCGGAGGCTATGGCTACACCTTC.

This chain uses TRBV6-1 with TRBJ1-2, with TRBD1 as a possible D gene (5 bases). The ends were cut back, 6 bases at V and 4 bases at J, with 30 bases in the middle. Germline assignment: CDR1 MNHNS and CDR2 SASEGT. This CDR3 comprises 19 residues. The CDR3 region is CASSLGGISREGTRYGYTF. In DNA form, the CDR3 reads TGTGCCAGCAGCCTCGGGGGGATAAGCAGGGAAGGGACTCGCTATGGCTACACCTTC.

This clonotype turned up a few times. This chain joins TRBV2 and TRBJ1-6; 11 bases agree with TRBD1. The trim removed 8 bases at V and 9 bases at J, leaving 21 bases unmatched. The germline V gene encodes CDR1 SNHLY and CDR2 FYNNEI. The CDR3 has 19 residues. The CDR3, as DNA: TGTGCCAGCGGCCGGAGTATCGGACAGGGGGCTACATACGGTTCACCCCTCCACTTT. Translation: CASGRSIGQGATYGSPLHF.

This chain connects TRBV24-1 to TRBJ2-2; D is unresolved. Germline CDR1 reads KGHDR; CDR2 reads SFDVKD. This CDR3 comprises 14 residues. Trimming cost V 2 bases and J 7 bases, with 10 bases left between them. CDR3 coding DNA: TGTGCCACCAGTGATTGGTCCGGTGGCGGGGAGCTGTTTTTT. Amino acids: CATSDWSGGGELFF.

The rearrangement joins TRBV21-1 to TRBJ2-7; the DNA was not used to check the table's D call, TRBD2. TRBV21-1 is a pseudogene. The CDR3 has 15 residues. In DNA form, the CDR3 reads TGTGCCAGCAGCAACACCTCCCCGGCTCGGTACGAGCAGTACTTC. Encoded protein: CASSNTSPARYEQYF.

By share, this clonotype counts as large. This chain links TRBV27 with TRBJ1-2; possible D gene TRBD1, 6 bases. The V end was cut by 1 base, the J end by 1 base, with 10 bases between. Germline V gives CDR1 MNHEY, CDR2 SMNVEV (reference sequence). The length of the CDR3 is 15 residues. Written as DNA, the CDR3 is TGTGCCAGCAGTTTATGGGGGGCCGGTAACTATGGCTACACCTTC. Its protein product is CASSLWGAGNYGYTF.

The J gene is TRBJ2-5, the V gene TRBV15; D is perhaps TRBD1 or TRBD2 (5 bases each). Trimming cost V 0 bases and J 4 bases, with 24 bases left between them. The V gene's germline CDR1 is LNHNV and CDR2 YYDKDF (reference sequence). CDR3 size: 19 residues. The CDR3 reads CATSRDRPRTPTRGETQYF. The CDR3 region has the DNA TGTGCCACCAGCAGAGATCGGCCTAGGACCCCTACTAGGGGAGAGACCCAGTACTTC.

This clonotype has only a few counts. This rearrangement joins TRBV12-5 to TRBJ1-2; 7 bases agree with TRBD1. In germline, CDR1 is LGHNT, CDR2 FRNRAP. The V gene end was trimmed by 6 bases and the J gene end by 6 bases; junction bases not matched to a gene: 16. The CDR3 spans 16 residues. The CDR3 here is CASGSLPTTGLHGYTF. DNA of the CDR3: TGTGCTAGTGGCTCCCTACCAACGACAGGGCTCCATGGCTACACCTTC.

In nucleotides, the CDR3 is TGTGCCAGCAGCCCCCCTGCCGGAGCCTCGAGATATAGTATGAGCAATCAGCCCCAGCATTTT. Protein: CASSPPAGASRYSMSNQPQHF. The chain is built from TRBV21-1 and TRBJ1-5; the table's D call, TRBD1, has no DNA check behind it. TRBV21-1 is listed as a pseudogene. CDR3 length equals 21 residues.

V is TRBV30 and J is TRBJ1-3; D may be TRBD1 (6 bases). Trimming took 3 bases from V and 3 from J, leaving 18 bases between them. The CDR3 spans 16 residues. Germline V gene lookup returns CDR1 GTSNPN and CDR2 SVGIG (reference sequence). Written as DNA, the CDR3 is TGTGCCTGGAGCCGCCGGGGGGCGCCCGATGGAAACACCATATATTTT. Residues: CAWSRRGAPDGNTIYF.

The chain uses TRBV19 and TRBJ2-2; perhaps TRBD1 as D (6 bases). The CDR3 extends over 16 amino acids. Germline V gene data show CDR1 as LNHDA and CDR2 as SQIVND (reference sequence). V was pared by 0 bases and J by 5 bases, with 13 bases between. The CDR3 sequence is CASSIDRGAWTGELFF. CDR3 DNA: TGTGCCAGTAGTATAGACAGGGGAGCTTGGACCGGGGAGCTGTTTTTT. Combining the CDR3 with reference TRBV19 and TRBJ2-2 gives the whole variable domain DGGITQSPKYLFRKEGQNVTLSCEQNLNHDAMYWYRQDPGQGLRLIYYSQIVNDFQKGDIAEGYSVSREKKESFPLTVTSAQKNPTAFYLCASSIDRGAWTGELFFGEGSRLTVL.

The chain couples TRBV29-1 to TRBJ1-1; 7 positions agree with TRBD1. The CDR3 is 14 residues long. Germline values: CDR1 SQVTM, CDR2 ANQGSEA. J was trimmed by 4 bases and V by 0 bases; bases with no gene match: 5. Here the CDR3 reads CSVEDPAGGTEAFF. DNA of the CDR3: TGCAGCGTTGAAGATCCCGCAGGGGGCACTGAAGCTTTCTTT.

This chain joins TRBV5-4 and TRBJ1-1; D is uncertain. V was cut by 2 bases and J by 6 bases, with 11 bases left in between. The CDR3 runs 13 residues. CDR1 and CDR2 (germline): SGHNT, YYREEE (reference sequence). The CDR3 nucleotides read TGTGCCAGCAGCTTTTATGGGAATCCTGAAGCTTTCTTT. It encodes CASSFYGNPEAFF.

The CDR3 region has the DNA TGTGCCAGCAGGGCCAGCGGGGGGACGGAGACCCAGTACTTC. Amino acid sequence: CASRASGGTETQYF. The V gene is TRBV2, the J gene TRBJ2-5, with TRBD2 matching 9 bases. This CDR3 comprises 14 residues. The germline V gene encodes CDR1 SNHLY and CDR2 FYNNEI. V lost 6 bases, J lost 5 bases, and 7 bases stayed unmatched.

This clonotype was seen only once. The V call is TRBV6-1, the J call TRBJ2-6, with D hard to call. V lost 8 bases and J lost 2, with 10 bases in between. The CDR3 length is 14 residues. Germline CDR1 reads MNHNS; CDR2 reads SASEGT. The CDR3 region has the DNA TGTGCCAGCCGAGGAGAGGCTGGGGCCAACGTCCTGACTTTC. It encodes CASRGEAGANVLTF.

This clonotype was found a few times. The rearrangement links TRBV20-1 to TRBJ1-2, with D hard to call. The V end was cut by 0 bases, the J end by 9 bases, with 14 bases between. CDR1 is DFQATT and CDR2 is SNEGSKA in the germline V gene (reference sequence). The CDR3 extends over 13 amino acids. The CDR3 bases are TGCAGTGCTAGAGAAGGATTGTCTGCGCGCTACACCTTC. This encodes CSAREGLSARYTF.

In its sample, this clonotype was seen once. The chain uses TRBV20-1 and TRBJ2-1; 13 bases match TRBD2. From germline, CDR1 is DFQATT and CDR2 SNEGSKA (reference sequence). The CDR3 loop spans 15 amino acids. The V segment lost 6 bases and the J segment 3 bases; nucleotides outside the gene matches: 5. The CDR3 DNA sequence: TGCAGTGCATCCGGGACTAGCGGGGACTACAATGAGCAGTTCTTC. Its protein is CSASGTSGDYNEQFF.

The chain uses TRBV7-9 and TRBJ1-1; D unclear. In germline, CDR1 is SEHNR, CDR2 FQNEAQ (reference sequence). V was clipped by 1 base and J by 4 bases, with 7 bases between them. The CDR3 has 13 amino acids. CDR3 in DNA: TGTGCCAGCAGCTTAGAGCGGGGCACTGAAGCTTTCTTT. This encodes CASSLERGTEAFF.